A single sample is the source of the 11 T cell receptor beta chains below, sequenced in a study of shared clonotypes between healthy human individuals. TCRdb keeps only in-frame clones here, not all; method: immunoSEQ multiplex PCR. The top ten hold approximately 0.13% of the sample, which has under 2,500,000 clones, approximately 94% seen once. Sequencing was done on a sample of naive CD4+ T cells sorted from blood. Subset here: CD45RA+ positively selected. These receptors originate from a man younger than 35 in good health.

The rearrangement joins TRBV5-6 to TRBJ1-6, with 7 bases lining up with TRBD1. V was pared by 4 bases and J by 7 bases, with 5 bases of the junction left unmatched. The CDR3 loop spans 14 amino acids. Per germline, CDR1 SGHDT and CDR2 YYEEEE. The CDR3 here is CASSLDRINSPLHF. DNA for the CDR3: TGTGCCAGCAGCCTGGACAGGATCAATTCACCCCTCCACTTT.

The chain recombines TRBV4-1 with TRBJ1-1; D is uncertain. V was shortened by 2 bases and J by 1 base, with 8 bases between the two germline ends. This CDR3 is built from 14 residues. Germline V gives CDR1 MGHRA, CDR2 YSYEKL. CDR3 sequence: CASSQWSRNTEAFF. The CDR3 DNA sequence: TGCGCCAGCAGCCAATGGAGCCGGAACACTGAAGCTTTCTTT.

The chain recombines TRBV7-2 with TRBJ1-4; a weak D match, TRBD1 (5 bases). CDR3 length: 15 residues. Germline CDR1 and CDR2: SGHTA and FQGNSA. V was pared by 5 bases and J by 4 bases, with 14 bases between. The CDR3 region has the DNA TGTGCCAGCAGCATGACCGGGACGGTTAATGAAAAACTGTTTTTT. It encodes CASSMTGTVNEKLFF.

This clone was detected only once. The chain carries TRBV5-4 and TRBJ2-1, with TRBD1 identical over 9 bases. Germline V gene sequence: CDR1 SGHNT, CDR2 YYREEE (reference sequence). V dropped 0 bases and J dropped 5; count of bases not matched to a gene: 6. The CDR3 is 16 residues long. The CDR3 DNA reads TGTGCCAGCAGCTTGGGGGGACAGGGAAGGAACAATGAGCAGTTCTTC. Residues: CASSLGGQGRNNEQFF.

This clone was detected a few times. The V call is TRBV7-9, the J call TRBJ2-2; no reliable D call. This CDR3 has 14 residues. The germline gives CDR1 SEHNR, CDR2 FQNEAQ (reference sequence). V lost 4 bases and J 6 bases, leaving 12 bases between the germline ends. The CDR3 DNA reads TGTGCCAGCAGCTCGAACCTAGTTGCCGGGGAGCTGTTTTTT. As protein: CASSSNLVAGELFF.

The CDR3 nucleotides read TGCAGCGTCAGAGGACAGGGGAAGGGAGAGACCCAGTACTTC. Encoded protein: CSVRGQGKGETQYF. The V gene is TRBV29-1, the J gene TRBJ2-5, with 9 bases fitting TRBD1. CDR3 length: 14 amino acids. J was trimmed by 4 bases and V by 6 bases; bases with no gene match: 9. From germline, CDR1 is SQVTM and CDR2 ANQGSEA.

A note on this clone: Additional DNA sequences in this sample encode the identical CDR3. The chain recombines TRBV6-5 with TRBJ1-5, with D maybe TRBD1 (5 bases). The germline gives CDR1 MNHEY, CDR2 SVGAGI. This CDR3 has 12 residues. The V and J ends lost 6 bases and 4 bases respectively, with 7 bases between them. DNA of the CDR3: TGTGCCAGCAGGCAGGGTAATCAGCCCCAGCATTTT. This codes for CASRQGNQPQHF.

The chain is built from TRBV5-6 and TRBJ1-1; TRBD1 agrees at 7 bases. Germline V gene data show CDR1 as SGHDT and CDR2 as YYEEEE. This CDR3 comprises 17 residues. The V gene end was trimmed by 3 bases and the J gene end by 5 bases; junction bases not matched to a gene: 16. The CDR3 region is CASSSRTGRPLWTEAFF. Here the CDR3 DNA reads TGTGCCAGCAGCTCCAGGACAGGCCGCCCGTTATGGACTGAAGCTTTCTTT.

The V gene is TRBV6-5, the J gene TRBJ1-3, with D perhaps TRBD1 (6 bases). The CDR3 loop spans 15 amino acids. V was cut by 3 bases and J by 0 bases, with 9 bases left in between. From germline, CDR1 is MNHEY and CDR2 SVGAGI. The chain's CDR3 is CASSYQGNSGNTIYF. The CDR3 region has the DNA TGTGCCAGCAGTTATCAGGGGAACTCTGGAAACACCATATATTTT.

The chain carries TRBV4-1 and TRBJ1-2; 7 bases match TRBD1. This CDR3 region has 14 residues. V lost 3 bases, J lost 8 bases, and 9 bases stayed unmatched. Germline V gene data show CDR1 as MGHRA and CDR2 as YSYEKL. CDR3 sequence: CASSQDDRAPGYTF. The CDR3 region has the DNA TGCGCCAGCAGCCAGGACGACAGGGCGCCCGGCTACACCTTC.

This clone has a handful of counts. This same CDR3 is encoded by further DNA sequences in the sample. The chain carries TRBV5-1 and TRBJ2-3; D not certain. Germline V lookup: CDR1 SGHRS, CDR2 YFSETQ. V lost 0 bases to trimming and J lost 3 bases, with 2 bases between them. This CDR3 spans 12 amino acids. In DNA, the CDR3 is TGCGCCAGCAGCTTGGAGACAGATACGCAGTATTTT. Its translation is CASSLETDTQYF.